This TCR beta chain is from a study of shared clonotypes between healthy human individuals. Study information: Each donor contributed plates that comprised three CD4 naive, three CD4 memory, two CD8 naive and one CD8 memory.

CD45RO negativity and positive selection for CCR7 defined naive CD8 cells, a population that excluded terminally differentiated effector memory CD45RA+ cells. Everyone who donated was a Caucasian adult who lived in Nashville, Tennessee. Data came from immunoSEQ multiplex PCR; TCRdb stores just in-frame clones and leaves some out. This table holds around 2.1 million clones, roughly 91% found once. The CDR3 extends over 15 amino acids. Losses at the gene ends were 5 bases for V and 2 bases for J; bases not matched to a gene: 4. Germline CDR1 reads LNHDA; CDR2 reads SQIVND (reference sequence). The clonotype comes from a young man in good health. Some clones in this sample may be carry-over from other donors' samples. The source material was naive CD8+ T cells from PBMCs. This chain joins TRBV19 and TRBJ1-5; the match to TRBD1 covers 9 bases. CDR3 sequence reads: CASSGDRAGNQPQHF. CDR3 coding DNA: TGTGCCAGTAGTGGGGACAGGGCGGGCAATCAGCCCCAGCATTTT.